Described below is a single TCR beta chain sequence and its context. The sample comes from a study of cytomegalovirus exposure and HLA in healthy donors. Researchers ran the PCR with 60 Vbeta and 13 Jbeta primers. The repertoire was sequenced with immunoSEQ multiplex PCR; TCRdb's copy has only in-frame clones and lacks some. The sample holds some 120,000 clones, approximately 78% seen once. The CDR3 has 17 residues. J lost 5 bases, V lost 3 bases, and 5 bases had no gene match. Per the germline V gene, CDR1 is SEHNR and CDR2 is FQNEAQ (reference sequence). This receptor was obtained from a woman in her forties in good health and CMV-seronegative. Specimen: PBMCs. The rearrangement joins TRBV7-9 to TRBJ2-2; TRBD2 matches at 14 bases. CDR3 coding DNA: TGTGCCAGCAGCTTCGGGACTAGCGGGAGTTTTACCGGGGAGCTGTTTTTT. Translating gives CASSFGTSGSFTGELFF.